The 10 T cell receptor beta chains reported below all come from one sample, sequenced in a study of T-cell reconstitution after alpha-beta-depleted transplantation in children. Preparing the TCRbeta library involved the use of unique molecular identifiers. TCRdb redid the calling of the PCR reads with MiXCR, one entry per CDR3 protein. Of hundreds of thousands of distinct CDR3 sequences in the sample, 10% to 15% were seen once. Source: PBMCs, mostly from graft donor cells, taken 360 days after TCRalphabeta/CD19-depleted stem cell transplant. These receptors were obtained from a male patient younger than 18 who had a stem cell transplant for acute myeloid leukemia, so the T cells may come from the graft donor.

There are many counts of this clonotype. CDR3 region: CASRSQAATEAFF. CDR3 bases: TGTGCCAGCAGGTCTCAAGCGGCCACTGAAGCTTTCTTT. V is TRBV28 and J is TRBJ1-1; D is undetermined. Germline CDR1 is MDHEN and CDR2 is SYDVKM. This CDR3 has 13 residues. V lost 6 bases and J lost 4, with 12 bases in between. Filled out from reference TRBV28 and TRBJ1-1, the complete variable domain reads DVKVTQSSRYLVKRTGEKVFLECVQDMDHENMFWYRQDPGLGLRLIYFSYDVKMKEKGDIPEGYSVSREKKERFSLILESASTNQTSMYLCASRSQAATEAFFGQGTRLTVV.

V usage is TRBV25-1 and J usage is TRBJ2-1; TRBD2 matches 8 bases. CDR1 and CDR2 (germline): MGHDK, SYGVNS. Trimming at V came to 3 bases and at J to 6 bases, leaving 10 bases not matched to a gene. The CDR3 is made up of 16 amino acids. DNA of the CDR3: TGTGCCAGCAGTGACCCGGGACTAGATCAATCCAATGAGCAGTTCTTC. Translated: CASSDPGLDQSNEQFF.

This clonotype came up a few times. The rearrangement joins TRBV7-2 to TRBJ2-3; the D call may be TRBD1 or TRBD2 (6 bases each). The CDR3 runs to 14 residues. Between the trimmed V and J ends, which lost 3 bases and 4 bases, there was a span of 11 bases. CDR1 is SGHTA, CDR2 FQGNSA, per germline. CDR3 residues: CASSFRRGPDTQYF. Written as DNA, the CDR3 is TGTGCCAGCAGCTTCAGACGGGGGCCAGATACGCAGTATTTT. Complete variable domain (other parts from reference TRBV7-2 and TRBJ2-3): GAGVSQSPSNKVTEKGKDVELRCDPISGHTALYWYRQSLGQGLEFLIYFQGNSAPDKSGLPSDRFSAERTGGSVSTLTIQRTQQEDSAVYLCASSFRRGPDTQYFGPGTRLTVL.

The chain combines TRBV19 with TRBJ2-1; 15 positions agree with TRBD2. With 5 bases clipped from V and 2 bases from J, the junction kept 4 bases outside the gene matches. The CDR3 covers 17 residues. Germline V CDR1 and CDR2: LNHDA, SQIVND (reference sequence). CDR3 in amino acids: CASSWWTSGRAYNEQFF. CDR3 DNA sequence: TGTGCCAGTAGTTGGTGGACTAGCGGGAGGGCCTACAATGAGCAGTTCTTC.

J is TRBJ1-2 and V is TRBV12-3 or TRBV12-4, with 9 nucleotides matching TRBD1. Trimming cost V 5 bases and J 3 bases; bases outside gene matches: 7. The CDR3 contains 15 residues. CDR3 in amino acids: CASSGTQGAYYGYTF. The CDR3 DNA reads as TGTGCCAGCAGTGGAACACAGGGGGCGTACTATGGCTACACCTTC.

The rearrangement links TRBV18 to TRBJ2-2; D is ambiguous. The CDR3 has 14 amino acids. V lost 0 bases to trimming and J lost 6 bases, with 8 bases between them. The germline gives CDR1 KGHSH, CDR2 LQKENI. The CDR3 nucleotides are TGTGCCAGCTCACCACCGGCCAGCCCCGGGGAGCTGTTTTTT. Encoded protein: CASSPPASPGELFF.

This clonotype was picked up many times. The V and J genes are TRBV4-2 and TRBJ2-5, with 7 bases that match TRBD2. The length of the CDR3 is 15 residues. The V gene's germline CDR1 is LGHNA and CDR2 YNFKEQ. V was pared by 1 base and J by 5 bases, with 7 bases of the junction left unmatched. CDR3 in amino acids: CASSQVVGRMETQYF. DNA for the CDR3: TGTGCCAGCAGCCAAGTAGTCGGGAGGATGGAGACCCAGTACTTC.

This clonotype came up a few times. The chain has TRBV11-2 and TRBJ2-1, with TRBD2 matching over 12 bases. CDR3 length: 15 residues. Germline loops: CDR1 SGHAT, CDR2 FQNNGV. V shed 5 bases and J 4 bases; nucleotides not matched to a gene: 3. The CDR3 DNA is TGTGCCAGCAGCAGACTAGCGGGAGAGTACAATGAGCAGTTCTTC. The encoded protein is CASSRLAGEYNEQFF.

The chain employs TRBV12-3 or TRBV12-4 and TRBJ1-2; a possible D gene is TRBD1 (5 bases). The CDR3 is 12 residues long. The V end lost 6 bases, the J end lost 1 base, and 6 bases lay between the germline ends. CDR3 nucleotides: TGTGCCAGCAGCCAGGGTAACTATGGCTACACCTTC. Translating gives CASSQGNYGYTF.

This clonotype was found many times. The J gene is TRBJ2-7, the V gene TRBV29-1; D is perhaps TRBD2 (5 bases). Between the trimmed V and J ends, which lost 4 bases and 2 bases, there was a span of 27 bases. The CDR3 has 18 amino acids. Per the germline V gene, CDR1 is SQVTM and CDR2 is ANQGSEA. The CDR3 protein is CSVAGFDLAGPFPYEQYF. Written as DNA, the CDR3 is TGCAGCGTTGCCGGGTTCGACTTGGCGGGTCCCTTCCCCTACGAGCAGTACTTC.